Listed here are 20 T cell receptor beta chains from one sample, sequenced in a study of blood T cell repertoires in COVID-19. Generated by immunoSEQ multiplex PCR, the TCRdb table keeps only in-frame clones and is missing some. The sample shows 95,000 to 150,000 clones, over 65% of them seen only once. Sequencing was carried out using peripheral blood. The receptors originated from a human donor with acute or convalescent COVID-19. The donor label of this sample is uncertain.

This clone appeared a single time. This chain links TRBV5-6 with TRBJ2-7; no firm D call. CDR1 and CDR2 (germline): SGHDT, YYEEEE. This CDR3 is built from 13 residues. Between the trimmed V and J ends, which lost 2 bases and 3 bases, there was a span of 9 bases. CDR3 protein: CASSFYQSYEQYV. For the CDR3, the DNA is TGTGCCAGCAGCTTCTACCAAAGCTACGAGCAGTACGTC.

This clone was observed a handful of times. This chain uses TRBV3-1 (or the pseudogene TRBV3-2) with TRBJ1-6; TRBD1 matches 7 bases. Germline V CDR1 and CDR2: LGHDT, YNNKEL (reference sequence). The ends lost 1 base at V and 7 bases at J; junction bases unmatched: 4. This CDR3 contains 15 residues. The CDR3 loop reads CASSQGNRGNSPLHF. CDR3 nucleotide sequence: TGTGCCAGCAGCCAAGGTAACAGGGGAAATTCACCCCTCCACTTT.

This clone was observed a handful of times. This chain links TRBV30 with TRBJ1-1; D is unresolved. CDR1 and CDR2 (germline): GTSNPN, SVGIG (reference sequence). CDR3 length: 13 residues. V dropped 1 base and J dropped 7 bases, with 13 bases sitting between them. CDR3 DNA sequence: TGTGCCTGGAGTGCCGGCGGACTTAATGAAGCTTTCTTT. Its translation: CAWSAGGLNEAFF.

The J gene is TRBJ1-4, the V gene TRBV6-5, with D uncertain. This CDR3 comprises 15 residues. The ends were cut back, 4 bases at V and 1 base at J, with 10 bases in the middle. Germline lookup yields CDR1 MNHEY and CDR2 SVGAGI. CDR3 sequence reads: CASSFRGLTNEKLFF. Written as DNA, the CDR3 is TGTGCCAGCAGTTTCCGGGGTTTAACTAATGAAAAACTGTTTTTT.

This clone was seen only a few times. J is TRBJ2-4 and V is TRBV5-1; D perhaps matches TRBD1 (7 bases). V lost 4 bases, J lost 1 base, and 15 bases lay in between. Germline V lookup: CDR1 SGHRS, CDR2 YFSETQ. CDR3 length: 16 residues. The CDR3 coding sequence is TGCGCCAGCAGCCCCACAGGGGCGGGGGCCAAAAACATTCAGTACTTC. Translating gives CASSPTGAGAKNIQYF.

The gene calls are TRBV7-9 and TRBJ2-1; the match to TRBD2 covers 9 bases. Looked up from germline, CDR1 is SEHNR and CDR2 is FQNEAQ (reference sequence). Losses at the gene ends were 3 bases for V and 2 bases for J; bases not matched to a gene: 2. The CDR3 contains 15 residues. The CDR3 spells CASSFSGGTYNEQFF. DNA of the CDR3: TGTGCCAGCAGCTTTAGCGGGGGAACCTACAATGAGCAGTTCTTC.

The CDR3 DNA sequence: TGTGCCAGCAGCACGGGCGGAGAGGGAGAGACCCAGTACTTC. Translation: CASSTGGEGETQYF. The chain couples TRBV28 to TRBJ2-5; D is possibly TRBD2 (5 bases). V was pared by 6 bases and J by 4 bases, with 15 bases between. The germline gives CDR1 MDHEN, CDR2 SYDVKM. The CDR3 sequence is 14 residues long.

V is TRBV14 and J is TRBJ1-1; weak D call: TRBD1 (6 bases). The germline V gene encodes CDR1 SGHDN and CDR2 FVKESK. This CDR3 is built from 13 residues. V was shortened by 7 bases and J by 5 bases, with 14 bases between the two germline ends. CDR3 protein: CASNLTTGTEAFF. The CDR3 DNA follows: TGTGCCAGCAACCTCACGACAGGTACTGAAGCTTTCTTT.

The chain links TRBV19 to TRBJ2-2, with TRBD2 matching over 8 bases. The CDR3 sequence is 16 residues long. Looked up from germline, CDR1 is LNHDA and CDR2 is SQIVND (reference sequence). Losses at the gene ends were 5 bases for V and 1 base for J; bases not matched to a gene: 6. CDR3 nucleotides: TGTGCCAGTAGTTCCAAGCGGGGGAGGAACACCGGGGAGCTGTTTTTT. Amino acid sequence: CASSSKRGRNTGELFF.

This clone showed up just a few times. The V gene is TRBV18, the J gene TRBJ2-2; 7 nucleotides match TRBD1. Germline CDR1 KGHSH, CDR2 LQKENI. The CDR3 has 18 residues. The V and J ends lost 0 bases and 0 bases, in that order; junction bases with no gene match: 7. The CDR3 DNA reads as TGTGCCAGCTCACCACCAGCCCGGGGACAGTCGAACACCGGGGAGCTGTTTTTT. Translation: CASSPPARGQSNTGELFF.

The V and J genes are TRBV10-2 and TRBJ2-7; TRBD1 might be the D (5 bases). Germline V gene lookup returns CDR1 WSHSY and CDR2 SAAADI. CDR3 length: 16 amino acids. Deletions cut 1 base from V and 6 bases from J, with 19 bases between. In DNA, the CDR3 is TGCGCCAGCAGTGAGTTAAGCAGGGTGGGGCTGGGCGAGCAGTACGTC. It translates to CASSELSRVGLGEQYV.

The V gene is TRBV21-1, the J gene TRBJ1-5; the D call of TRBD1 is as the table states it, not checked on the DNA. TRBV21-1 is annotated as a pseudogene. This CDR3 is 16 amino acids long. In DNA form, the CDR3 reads TGTGCCAGCAGCCCGGAGACAGGGGGCACGGCTCAGCCCCAGCATTTT. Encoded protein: CASSPETGGTAQPQHF.

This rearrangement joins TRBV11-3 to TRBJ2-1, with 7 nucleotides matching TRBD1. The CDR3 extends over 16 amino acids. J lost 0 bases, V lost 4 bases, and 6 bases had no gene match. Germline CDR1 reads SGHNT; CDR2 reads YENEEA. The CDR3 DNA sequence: TGTGCCAGCAGCTCGGGACAGATTAGCTCCTACAATGAGCAGTTCTTC. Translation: CASSSGQISSYNEQFF.

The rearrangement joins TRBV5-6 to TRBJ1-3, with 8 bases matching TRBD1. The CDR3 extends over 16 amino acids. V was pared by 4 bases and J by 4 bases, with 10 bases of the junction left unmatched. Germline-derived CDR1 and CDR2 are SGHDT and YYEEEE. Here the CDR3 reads CASSPAAGTGGNTIYF. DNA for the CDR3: TGTGCCAGCAGCCCGGCGGCCGGGACAGGCGGAAACACCATATATTTT.

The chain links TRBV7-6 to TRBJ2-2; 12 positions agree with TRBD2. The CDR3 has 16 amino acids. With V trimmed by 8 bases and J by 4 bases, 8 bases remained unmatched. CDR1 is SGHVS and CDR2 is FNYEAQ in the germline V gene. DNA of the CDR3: TGTGCCAGCCCCCCTAGCGGGGGGGAGAGCACCGGGGAGCTGTTTTTT. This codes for CASPPSGGESTGELFF.

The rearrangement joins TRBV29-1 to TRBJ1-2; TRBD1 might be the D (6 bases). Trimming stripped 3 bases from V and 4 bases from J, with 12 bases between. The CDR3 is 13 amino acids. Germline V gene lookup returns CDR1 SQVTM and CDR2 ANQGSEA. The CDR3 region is CSVERQGFYGYTF. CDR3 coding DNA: TGCAGCGTTGAGAGGCAGGGGTTCTATGGCTACACCTTC.

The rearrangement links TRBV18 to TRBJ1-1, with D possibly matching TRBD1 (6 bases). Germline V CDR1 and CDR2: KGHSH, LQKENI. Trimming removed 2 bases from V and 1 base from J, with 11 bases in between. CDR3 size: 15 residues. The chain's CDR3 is CASSPVRQENTEAFF. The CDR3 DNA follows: TGTGCCAGCTCACCAGTCAGACAGGAGAACACTGAAGCTTTCTTT.

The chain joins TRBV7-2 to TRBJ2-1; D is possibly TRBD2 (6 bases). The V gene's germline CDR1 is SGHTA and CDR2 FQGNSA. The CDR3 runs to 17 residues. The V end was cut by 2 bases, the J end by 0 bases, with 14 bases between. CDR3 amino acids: CASSLRVAASSYNEQFF. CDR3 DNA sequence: TGTGCCAGCAGCTTACGAGTAGCGGCGAGCTCCTACAATGAGCAGTTCTTC.

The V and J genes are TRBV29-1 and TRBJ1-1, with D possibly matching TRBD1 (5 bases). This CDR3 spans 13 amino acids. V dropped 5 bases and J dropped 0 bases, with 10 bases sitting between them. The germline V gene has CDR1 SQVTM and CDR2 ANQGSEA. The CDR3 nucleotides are TGCAGCGTTATGAGACAGCTGAACACTGAAGCTTTCTTT. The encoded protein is CSVMRQLNTEAFF.

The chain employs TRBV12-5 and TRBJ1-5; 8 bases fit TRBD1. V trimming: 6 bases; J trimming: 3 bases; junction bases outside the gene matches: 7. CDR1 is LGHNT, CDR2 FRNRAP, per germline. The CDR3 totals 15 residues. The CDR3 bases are TGTGCTAGTGGCGCTGGACAGGGATACAATCAGCCCCAGCATTTT. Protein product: CASGAGQGYNQPQHF.